The 7 T cell receptor beta chains below were found in one sample sequenced in a study of blood T cell repertoires in COVID-19. Assay: immunoSEQ multiplex PCR; the TCRdb copy retains only in-frame clones and omits some. This sample yields roughly 280,000 clones, of which 86% are seen a single time; 3.6% belongs to the top ten. The sequenced material came from peripheral blood. The receptors come from a man younger than 30 with active or convalescent COVID-19.

V gene TRBV28 combines with J gene TRBJ1-5; D is perhaps TRBD1 (6 bases). Germline V gene lookup returns CDR1 MDHEN and CDR2 SYDVKM. The CDR3 spans 15 residues. Trimming shortened V by 7 bases and J by 2 bases, and 15 bases separated the two germline ends. This CDR3 is CASISTGRGNQPQHF. For the CDR3, the DNA is TGTGCCAGCATCTCGACAGGCCGAGGCAATCAGCCCCAGCATTTT.

The V gene is TRBV5-4, the J gene TRBJ2-5, with D possibly TRBD2 on 5 matching bases. Trimming removed 3 bases at V and 5 bases at J, with 11 bases between. This CDR3 has 13 residues. The V gene's germline CDR1 is SGHNT and CDR2 YYREEE (reference sequence). The CDR3 coding sequence is TGTGCCAGCAGCTCGGAATCGGGGGAGACCCAGTACTTC. Translating it yields CASSSESGETQYF.

J is TRBJ2-1 and V is TRBV11-3; tentative D call: TRBD1 (5 bases). This CDR3 has 15 amino acids. The germline CDR1 and CDR2 sequences are SGHNT and YENEEA. Trimming left V 0 bases short and J 2 bases short, with 8 bases between. The CDR3 spells CASSLEAGTYNEQFF. CDR3 DNA sequence: TGTGCCAGCAGCTTAGAAGCAGGGACCTACAATGAGCAGTTCTTC. The whole variable domain, filled in from reference TRBV11-3 and TRBJ2-1, reads EAGVVQSPRYKIIEKKQPVAFWCNPISGHNTLYWYLQNLGQGPELLIRYENEEAVDDSQLPKDRFSAERLKGVDSTLKIQPAELGDSAVYLCASSLEAGTYNEQFFGPGTRLTVL.

The chain carries TRBV7-3 and TRBJ2-1, with 10 bases matching TRBD1. V trimming: 7 bases; J trimming: 5 bases; junction bases outside the gene matches: 8. The germline gives CDR1 SGHTA, CDR2 FQGTGA. The CDR3 contains 15 residues. CDR3 coding DNA: TGTGCCAGCACGCTAGGGACAGGGGAGGACAATGAGCAGTTCTTC. Translated: CASTLGTGEDNEQFF. Complete variable domain (other parts from reference TRBV7-3 and TRBJ2-1): GAGVSQTPSNKVTEKGKYVELRCDPISGHTALYWYRQSLGQGPEFLIYFQGTGAADDSGLPNDRFFAVRPEGSVSTLKIQRTERGDSAVYLCASTLGTGEDNEQFFGPGTRLTVL.

This clone was counted only a few times. The J gene is TRBJ2-3, the V gene TRBV5-1; TRBD2 matches 12 bases. The CDR3 has 18 residues. Trimming at V came to 0 bases and at J to 4 bases, leaving 9 bases not matched to a gene. Germline V gene data show CDR1 as SGHRS and CDR2 as YFSETQ. The CDR3 DNA follows: TGCGCCAGCAGCTTGGGCCTACAACTAGCGGGAGGCGCAGATACGCAGTATTTT. Translated, it gives CASSLGLQLAGGADTQYF.

J is TRBJ2-3 and V is TRBV28; 10 bases align to TRBD2. The V gene end was trimmed by 6 bases and the J gene end by 2 bases; junction bases not matched to a gene: 5. Per the germline V gene, CDR1 is MDHEN and CDR2 is SYDVKM. The CDR3 spans 15 residues. The CDR3 bases are TGTGCCAGCAGCCTAGCGGGGGATTACACAGATACGCAGTATTTT. This encodes CASSLAGDYTDTQYF.

In the case of this clone: The same CDR3 can be traced to other DNA sequences in this sample. The chain joins TRBV5-1 to TRBJ2-3; D perhaps matches TRBD2 (6 bases). CDR3 size: 14 residues. Trimming took 0 bases from V and 1 from J, leaving 6 bases between them. The germline V gene has CDR1 SGHRS and CDR2 YFSETQ. The CDR3 coding sequence is TGCGCCAGCAGCTTGGTAGCGGGCACAGATACGCAGTATTTT. It is translated as CASSLVAGTDTQYF.